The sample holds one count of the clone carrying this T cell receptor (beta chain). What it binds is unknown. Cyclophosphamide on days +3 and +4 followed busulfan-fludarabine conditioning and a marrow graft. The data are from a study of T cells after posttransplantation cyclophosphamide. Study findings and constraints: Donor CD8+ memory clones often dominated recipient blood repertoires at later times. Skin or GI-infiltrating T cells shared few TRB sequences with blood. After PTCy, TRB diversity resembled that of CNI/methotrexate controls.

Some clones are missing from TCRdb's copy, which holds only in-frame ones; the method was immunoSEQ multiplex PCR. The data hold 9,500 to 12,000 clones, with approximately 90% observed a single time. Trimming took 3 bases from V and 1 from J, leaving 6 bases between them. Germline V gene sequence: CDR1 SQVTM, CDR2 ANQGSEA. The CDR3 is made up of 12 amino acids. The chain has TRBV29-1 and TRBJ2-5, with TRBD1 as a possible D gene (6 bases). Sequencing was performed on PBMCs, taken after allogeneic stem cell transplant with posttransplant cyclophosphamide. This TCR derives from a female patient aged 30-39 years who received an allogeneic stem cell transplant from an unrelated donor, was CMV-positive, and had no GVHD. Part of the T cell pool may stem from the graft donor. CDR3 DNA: TGCAGCGTTGAGGACAGCCAAGAGACCCAGTACTTC. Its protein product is CSVEDSQETQYF.